These 7 T cell receptor beta chains came from one sample sequenced in a study of cytomegalovirus exposure and HLA in healthy donors. The PCR employed 60 Vbeta primers together with 13 Jbeta primers. The assay was immunoSEQ multiplex PCR, and TCRdb's table has in-frame clones only and misses some. The sample shows approximately 160,000 clones, roughly 82% of them seen only once. The specimen sequenced was PBMCs. The receptor source for this set is a woman aged 25-40 years in good health and CMV-seronegative.

This sequence joins TRBV7-9 and TRBJ2-5; D may be TRBD2 (5 bases). Germline V gene lookup returns CDR1 SEHNR and CDR2 FQNEAQ (reference sequence). CDR3 size: 14 residues. V was clipped by 1 base and J by 4 bases, with 10 bases between them. CDR3 sequence reads: CASSLEASPETQYF. The CDR3 nucleotides are TGTGCCAGCAGCTTAGAGGCTAGCCCAGAGACCCAGTACTTC.

The CDR3 sequence is CASSLGDSGNTIYF. CDR3 nucleotides: TGCGCCAGCAGCTTGGGGGACAGTGGAAACACCATATATTTT. The chain is built from TRBV5-1 and TRBJ1-3; 7 bases align to TRBD1. The germline gives CDR1 SGHRS, CDR2 YFSETQ. The CDR3 length is 14 residues. V trimming: 0 bases; J trimming: 3 bases; junction bases outside the gene matches: 0. The full variable domain, with the rest looked up from reference TRBV5-1 and TRBJ1-3, is KAGVTQTPRYLIKTRGQQVTLSCSPISGHRSVSWYQQTPGQGLQFLFEYFSETQRNKGNFPGRFSGRQFSNSRSEMNVSTLELGDSALYLCASSLGDSGNTIYFGEGSWLTVV.

The rearrangement joins TRBV2 to TRBJ2-7; a possible D gene is TRBD1 (6 bases). Germline CDR1 and CDR2: SNHLY and FYNNEI. V dropped 6 bases and J dropped 6 bases, with 12 bases sitting between them. CDR3 size: 12 residues. CDR3 nucleotide sequence: TGTGCCAGCAGACAGGGTTTCGGCGAGCAGTACTTC. As protein: CASRQGFGEQYF. Full variable domain (missing parts from reference TRBV2 and TRBJ2-7): EPEVTQTPSHQVTQMGQEVILRCVPISNHLYFYWYRQILGQKVEFLVSFYNNEISEKSEIFDDQFSVERPDGSNFTLKIRSTKLEDSAMYFCASRQGFGEQYFGPGTRLTVT.

This chain joins TRBV13 and TRBJ2-1; 9 bases align to TRBD2. The CDR3 contains 17 residues. V lost 1 base, J lost 0 bases, and 4 bases stayed unmatched. Germline CDR1 and CDR2: PRHDT and FYEKMQ (reference sequence). The CDR3 DNA sequence: TGTGCCAGCAGCTTAGATGCTAGCGGGGCCTCCTACAATGAGCAGTTCTTC. This gives the protein CASSLDASGASYNEQFF.

The chain is built from TRBV7-9 and TRBJ2-7; TRBD2 agrees at 7 bases. The V and J ends lost 2 bases and 6 bases, in that order; junction bases with no gene match: 10. Germline V gene lookup returns CDR1 SEHNR and CDR2 FQNEAQ (reference sequence). There are 15 residues in the CDR3. CDR3 residues: CASSLSVGREIEQYF. The DNA for the CDR3 is TGTGCCAGCAGCTTATCTGTAGGGCGGGAGATCGAGCAGTACTTC.

Turning to this clone: Other DNA sequences of this sample code for an identical CDR3. The V call is TRBV5-1, the J call TRBJ2-7; 9 nucleotides match TRBD2. The ends lost 5 bases at V and 1 base at J; junction bases unmatched: 4. Germline lookup yields CDR1 SGHRS and CDR2 YFSETQ. The CDR3 length is 14 residues. Here the CDR3 DNA reads TGCGCCAGCAGTTTAGCGGGGGAGTCCTACGAGCAGTACTTC. This gives the protein CASSLAGESYEQYF.

The CDR3 DNA sequence: TGCGCCAGCAGCCAAATCGGCCTAGCGGTTTACAATGAGCAGTTCTTC. Translating gives CASSQIGLAVYNEQFF. The rearrangement links TRBV4-1 to TRBJ2-1, with 7 bases matching TRBD2. The ends lost 2 bases at V and 4 bases at J; junction bases unmatched: 8. Germline-derived CDR1 and CDR2 are MGHRA and YSYEKL. This CDR3 is built from 16 residues.